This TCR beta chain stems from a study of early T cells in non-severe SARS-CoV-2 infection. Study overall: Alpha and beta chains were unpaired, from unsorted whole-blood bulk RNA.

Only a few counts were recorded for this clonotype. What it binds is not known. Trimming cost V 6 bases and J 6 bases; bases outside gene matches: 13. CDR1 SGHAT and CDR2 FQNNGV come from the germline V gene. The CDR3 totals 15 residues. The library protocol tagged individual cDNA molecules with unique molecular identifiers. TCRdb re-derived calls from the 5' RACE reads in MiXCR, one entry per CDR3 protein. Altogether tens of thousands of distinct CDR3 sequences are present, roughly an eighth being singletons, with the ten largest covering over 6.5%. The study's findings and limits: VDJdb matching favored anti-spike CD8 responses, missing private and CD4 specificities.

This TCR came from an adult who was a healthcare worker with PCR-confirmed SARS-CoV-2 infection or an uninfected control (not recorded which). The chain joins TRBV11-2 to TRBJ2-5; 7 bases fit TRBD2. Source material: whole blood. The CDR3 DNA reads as TGTGCCAGCAGTAGTATAATAGCGGGTTGGAAGACCCAGTACTTC. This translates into CASSSIIAGWKTQYF.